This T cell receptor (beta chain) derives from a study of blood T cell repertoires in COVID-19. Study in general: Collection of acute and convalescent COVID-19 samples took place in the United States, Italy and Spain. From T cells, B-cell-depleted T cells, or PBMCs came the material, which was cDNA or gDNA.

Original methodology: Using reference gene primer amplification, nucleated cell counts were estimated. Generated by immunoSEQ multiplex PCR, the TCRdb table keeps only in-frame clones and is missing some. V, J and clone size are taken as reported in that table, and D and trimming were inferred from the DNA itself. The sample lists 50,000 to 70,000 clones, just over 85% occurring once. This clone was found once. The CDR3 consists of 14 residues. Germline CDR1 is MNHEY and CDR2 is SVGAGI. V was clipped by 5 bases and J by 3 bases; unmatched bases: 7. The sample taken for sequencing was peripheral blood. The chain couples TRBV6-5 to TRBJ2-7; 7 bases are a match to TRBD1. The receptor comes from a man in his sixties with acute or convalescent COVID-19. In nucleotides, the CDR3 is TGTGCCAGCAGTCGACAGGGCCCGATCTACGAGCAGTACTTC. Amino acids: CASSRQGPIYEQYF.